This T cell receptor (beta chain) was recovered during a study of T cells expressing NK-cell markers. Across the study: With respect to HCMV, most of the eight sequenced donors were seropositive, and one was seronegative.

This CDR3 contains 15 residues. The germline V gene encodes CDR1 DFQATT and CDR2 SNEGSKA (reference sequence). No DNA is given; TCRdb re-called the 5' RACE reads and lists each CDR3 protein once. The sample spans some 460,000 distinct CDR3 sequences; the ten largest clones claim about 1.5%. The J gene is TRBJ2-3, the V gene TRBV20-1; TCRdb reports TRBD1, a call that lacks DNA to check it against. The sample taken for sequencing was blood T cells: a sorted CD56 or NKG2C T cell subset, CD4+ or CD8+ T cells, or bulk PBMC T cells (not recorded which). The receptor was isolated from a woman in her forties or fifties in good health. The CDR3 is CSASEAARDTDTQYF.